Listed below are T cell receptor beta chains from one sample, sequenced in a study of blood T cell repertoires in COVID-19. Some clones are missing from TCRdb's copy, which holds only in-frame ones; the method was immunoSEQ multiplex PCR. The sample lists 65,000 to 80,000 clones, roughly four fifths occurring once. Sequenced: peripheral blood. All receptors derive from a human donor in a cohort sampled during active COVID-19. The CDR3 runs from the conserved cysteine through the conserved F or W. D genes are given only for firm matches. Clone size, where shown, is once, few, many, or a class for clones that have expanded.

J | D | V | size | DNA | CDR3
TRBJ1-3 | TRBD1 | TRBV6-5 | - | TGTGCCAGGCAGGGGGCTGGAAACACCATATATTTT | CARQGAGNTIYF
TRBJ2-1 | - | TRBV3-1/TRBV3-2 | once | TGTGCCACCCAGGGATGGAATGAGCAGTTCTTC | CATQGWNEQFF
TRBJ2-2 | - | TRBV21-1 | - | TGTGCCAGCAGCAGAAAGAGAGGCTGCCCGAACACCGGGGAGCTGTTTTTT | CASSRKRGCPNTGELFF
TRBJ2-2 | TRBD1 | TRBV4-1 | - | TGCGCCAGCAGCCAGACTATTGACAGGGGGGGCACCGGGGAGCTGTTTTTT | CASSQTIDRGGTGELFF
TRBJ2-7 | TRBD1 | TRBV28 | - | TGTGCCAGCAGTGTGGGACAGTCCTACGAGCAGTACTTC | CASSVGQSYEQYF
TRBJ2-7 | - | TRBV11-1 | few | TGTGCCAGCAGCCGACAGGAAAGCTCCTACGAGCAGTACTTC | CASSRQESSYEQYF
TRBJ1-6 | TRBD1 | TRBV18 | - | TGTGCCAGCTCACCCGGATCTGGGACAGGGGCTTCCCTAGGGGCCCTCCACTTT | CASSPGSGTGASLGALHF
TRBJ2-1 | TRBD1 | TRBV20-1 | - | TGCAGTGCTAGTGAATCCGGGACAGGCTACAATGAGCAGTTCTTC | CSASESGTGYNEQFF
TRBJ2-3 | - | TRBV10-1 | - | TGCGCCAGCAGTGTTCGGGAATACACAGATACGCAGTATTTT | CASSVREYTDTQYF
TRBJ2-2 | TRBD2 | TRBV18 | - | TGTGCCAGCTCACCAGATCTAGCGGGGGCCCTACTGTTTTTT | CASSPDLAGALLFF
TRBJ1-2 | - | TRBV29-1 | - | TGCAGCGTTGAAGACAGGGATAGGGGCTACACCTTC | CSVEDRDRGYTF
TRBJ2-5 | TRBD1 | TRBV5-1 | - | TGCGCCAGCAGCCCTGGGACAGGGATGGAAGAGACCCAGTACTTC | CASSPGTGMEETQYF
TRBJ1-1 | TRBD1 | TRBV7-9 | - | TGTGCCAGCAGTCCAATAACAGGGGCCTCGGAAGCTTTCTTT | CASSPITGASEAFF
TRBJ1-5 | - | TRBV3-1/TRBV3-2 | - | TGTGCCAGCAGCCTACACAGTGACAATCAGCCCCAGCATTTT | CASSLHSDNQPQHF
TRBJ1-3 | TRBD1 | TRBV15 | medium-sized | TGTGCCACCAGCAGAAAAGGACAGGGGGCTGGAAACACCATATATTTT | CATSRKGQGAGNTIYF
TRBJ2-7 | - | TRBV30 | few | TGTGCCTGGAGGGCCCAAGTATACGAGCAGTACTTC | CAWRAQVYEQYF
TRBJ1-1 | TRBD1 | TRBV5-1 | - | TGCGCCAGCAGCCCGGGACAGGGGGCAACATTCAGCACTGAAGCTTTCTTT | CASSPGQGATFSTEAFF
TRBJ2-3 | - | TRBV7-9 | - | TGTGCCAGCAGCCCTCGCACAGGGCAAGTAGATACGCAGTATTTT | CASSPRTGQVDTQYF
TRBJ2-1 | TRBD2 | TRBV5-1 | once | TGCGCCAGCAGCCAATCGGCGGGGGGAAGGAATGAGCAGTTCTTC | CASSQSAGGRNEQFF
TRBJ1-5 | - | TRBV28 | - | TGTGCCAGCAGTGGTCAGGTCTTAGGACAGCCCCAGCATTTT | CASSGQVLGQPQHF
TRBJ1-4 | - | TRBV5-6 | - | TGTGCCAGCAGCCTCCGTCGGGGTTATGAAAAACTGTTTTTT | CASSLRRGYEKLFF
TRBJ2-7 | TRBD1 | TRBV28 | once | TGTGCCAGCAAGGGACAGGGTTCCTATGAGCAGTACTTC | CASKGQGSYEQYF
TRBJ2-3 | TRBD1 | TRBV7-2 | once | TGTGCCAGCAGCATCGGGACAGGTGGTGGGACAGATACGCAGTATTTT | CASSIGTGGGTDTQYF
TRBJ2-1 | - | TRBV5-4 | - | TGTGCCAGCAGCTTGAAGGGGTCCTACAATGAGCAGTTCTTC | CASSLKGSYNEQFF
TRBJ2-7 | TRBD1 | TRBV28 | - | TGTGCCAGCAGTTTATCCGACAGGGGGGTGCAGTACTTC | CASSLSDRGVQYF
TRBJ2-3 | TRBD2 | TRBV3-1/TRBV3-2 | few | TGTGCCAGCAGCCAAGGTTTGGGCGGGGGGAGCACAGATACGCAGTATTTT | CASSQGLGGGSTDTQYF
TRBJ1-6 | - | TRBV30 | - | TGTGCCTGCCACAGGGATTATAATTCACCCCTCCACTTT | CACHRDYNSPLHF
TRBJ2-7 | - | TRBV4-1 | - | TGCGCCAGCAGCCTAGACAGACGGGGTGAAGGCGAGCAGTACTTC | CASSLDRRGEGEQYF
TRBJ1-5 | - | TRBV6-6 | - | TGTGCCAGTACCAATACCAGGGGTTTGGAGCCCCAGCATTTT | CASTNTRGLEPQHF